This T cell receptor beta chain was profiled in a study of OX40 agonist ivuxolimab in advanced cancers. At the level of the study: Patients undergoing dose escalation presented with hepatocellular carcinoma, melanoma, renal cell or head and neck cancer. Three patients, one with hepatocellular carcinoma and two with cutaneous melanoma, achieved partial responses.

Some clones are missing from TCRdb's copy, which holds only in-frame ones; the method was immunoSEQ multiplex PCR. The table has 40,000 to 55,000 clones, around 85% seen once; the top ten hold approximately 7%. Germline loops: CDR1 SEHNR, CDR2 FQNEAQ (reference sequence). The CDR3 sequence is 16 residues long. Trimming took 0 bases from V and 2 from J, leaving 8 bases between them. With respect to this clone: Antigen: not known.

Findings and caveats of the study: People who partly responded at 0.1-3.0 mg/kg had some of the least clonal expansion seen.

Patients were ineligible given autoimmune disease history or systemic immunosuppression. J is TRBJ2-6 and V is TRBV7-9, with a tentative D call TRBD2 (6 bases). The origin of this receptor is an adult with an advanced solid tumor such as melanoma, head and neck, liver or kidney cancer. Source: CD4+ or CD8+ T cells sorted from blood, taken in a trial of the OX40 agonist ivuxolimab. CDR3 sequence (DNA): TGTGCCAGCAGCTTAGCCGGGACTGCTGGGGCCAACGTCCTGACTTTC. Its translation is CASSLAGTAGANVLTF.